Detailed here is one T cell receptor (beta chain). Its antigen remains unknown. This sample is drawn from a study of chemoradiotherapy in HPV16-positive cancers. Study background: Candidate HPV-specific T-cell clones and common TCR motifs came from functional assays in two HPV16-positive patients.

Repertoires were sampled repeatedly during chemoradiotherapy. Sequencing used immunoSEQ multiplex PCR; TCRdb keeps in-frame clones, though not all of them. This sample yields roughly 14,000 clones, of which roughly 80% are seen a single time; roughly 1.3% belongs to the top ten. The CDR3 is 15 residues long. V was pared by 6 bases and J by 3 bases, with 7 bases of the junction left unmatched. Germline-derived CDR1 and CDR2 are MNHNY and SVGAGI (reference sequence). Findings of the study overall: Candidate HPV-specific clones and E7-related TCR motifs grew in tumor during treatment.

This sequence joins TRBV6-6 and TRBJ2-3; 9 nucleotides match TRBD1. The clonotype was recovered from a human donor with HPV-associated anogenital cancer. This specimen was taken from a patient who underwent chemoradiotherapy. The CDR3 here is CASRTPGQGTDTQYF. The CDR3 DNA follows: TGTGCCAGCAGGACTCCGGGACAGGGAACAGATACGCAGTATTTT.